Below are 5 T cell receptor beta chains sequenced from a single sample in a study of T cell responses to AZD1222 COVID-19 vaccine. Only in-frame clones appear in the TCRdb table, and some are missing; sequencing was by immunoSEQ multiplex PCR. The repertoire holds about 140,000 clones, with 80% to 95% as singletons. Specimen: peripheral blood, collected on day 0 of AZD1222 vaccination. Receptors were obtained from an adult in good health.

This chain links TRBV5-5 with TRBJ1-1; tentatively, D is TRBD1 (6 bases). Trimming pared 1 base from V and 2 bases from J, leaving 12 bases between. CDR1 and CDR2 (germline): SGHKS, YYEKEE (reference sequence). The CDR3 is 15 amino acids. The CDR3 reads CASSLFQGFNTEAFF. CDR3 coding DNA: TGTGCCAGCAGCTTGTTTCAGGGGTTCAACACTGAAGCTTTCTTT.

The table lists this clone with a few counts. The chain links TRBV12-3 or TRBV12-4 to TRBJ1-1, with D uncertain. V gave up 2 bases and J gave up 6 bases, with 7 bases separating them. The CDR3 runs to 12 residues. The CDR3 nucleotides read TGTGCCAGCAGTTTAACCGGGGCTGAAGCTTTCTTT. This translates into CASSLTGAEAFF.

The rearrangement links TRBV27 to TRBJ1-5, with D unclear. V was cut by 3 bases and J by 2 bases, with 14 bases left in between. The CDR3 is 16 residues long. The V gene's germline CDR1 is MNHEY and CDR2 SMNVEV (reference sequence). In DNA, the CDR3 is TGTGCCAGCAGTTTGTCGTCGAGGGTGCGCAATCAGCCCCAGCATTTT. Its protein product is CASSLSSRVRNQPQHF.

This chain joins TRBV3-1 (or the pseudogene TRBV3-2) and TRBJ1-1; 9 bases line up with TRBD1. The ends lost 2 bases at V and 8 bases at J; junction bases unmatched: 12. The germline CDR1 and CDR2 sequences are LGHDT and YNNKEL (reference sequence). This CDR3 is built from 16 residues. In DNA, the CDR3 is TGTGCCAGCAGCCAATTTCCCGGGACAGGGACCTCAGAAGCTTTCTTT. Translating gives CASSQFPGTGTSEAFF.

V gene TRBV7-9 combines with J gene TRBJ1-4; possibly TRBD1 for D (6 bases). Trimming pared 3 bases from V and 8 bases from J, leaving 13 bases between. The CDR3 is made up of 14 amino acids. In germline, CDR1 is SEHNR, CDR2 FQNEAQ (reference sequence). The CDR3 nucleotides read TGTGCCAGCAGCTTTTGGAGACAGGAGGAAAAACTGTTTTTT. This encodes CASSFWRQEEKLFF. Looking up the rest from reference TRBV7-9 and TRBJ1-4 gives the full variable domain: DTGVSQNPRHKITKRGQNVTFRCDPISEHNRLYWYRQTLGQGPEFLTYFQNEAQLEKSRLLSDRFSAERPKGSFSTLEIQRTEQGDSAMYLCASSFWRQEEKLFFGSGTQLSVL.